This paragraph reports one TCR beta chain. Germline assignment: CDR1 MNHNY and CDR2 SVGAGI (reference sequence). V lost 2 bases to trimming and J lost 4 bases, with 11 bases between them. The CDR3 length is 14 residues. TCRdb's table, derived via immunoSEQ multiplex PCR, lists solely in-frame clones and lacks some. The data contain almost 350,000 clones, more than 70% of them singletons. The sample comes from a study of blood T cell repertoires in COVID-19. The sample taken for sequencing was PBMCs or T cells enriched from blood (not recorded which). The chain employs TRBV6-6 and TRBJ1-2; D may be TRBD1 (6 bases). The sequence was obtained from a woman aged 30 to 39 who had been exposed to COVID-19. DNA of the CDR3: TGTGCCAGCAGTTACGGAACAGGGTCCTATGGCTACACCTTC. Amino acid sequence: CASSYGTGSYGYTF.